This note documents a single TCR beta chain sequence. Method: immunoSEQ multiplex PCR; TCRdb's copy keeps in-frame clones and lacks some. The top ten hold roughly 1.1% of the sample, which has approximately 450,000 clones, 80% to 90% seen once. The data originate from a study of blood T cell repertoires in COVID-19. Recruits, aged roughly 18 to 95 years, lived in 24 US areas. Per the germline V gene, CDR1 is GTSNPN and CDR2 is SVGIG (reference sequence). This CDR3 region has 13 residues. Deletions cut 0 bases from V and 4 bases from J, with 9 bases between. This sequence joins TRBV30 and TRBJ1-2, with a weak D call TRBD1 (6 bases). This receptor was identified in a man between 25 and 39 years old who had recovered from COVID-19. What was sequenced was PBMCs or T cells enriched from blood (not recorded which). CDR3 loop: CAWSVGGAYGYTF. CDR3 nucleotides: TGTGCCTGGAGTGTTGGGGGGGCCTATGGCTACACCTTC.